Shown below are 26 T cell receptor beta chains from a single sample sequenced in a study of T cell changes during pregnancy in multiple sclerosis. Here immunoSEQ multiplex PCR was the method, and the copy in TCRdb shows in-frame clones only, minus some. The data hold about 36,000 clones, with around 93% observed a single time. This material consisted of CD4+ T cells from peripheral blood mononuclear cells, taken in the first trimester of pregnancy. The receptors here all came from a female donor with multiple sclerosis, enrolled in a pregnancy study.

As DNA, the CDR3 is TGTGCCATCAGTGAGCGGAGTGGTCTAGCGGGAGCTATGCGTGGCTACGAGCAGTACTTC. Translating gives CAISERSGLAGAMRGYEQYF. The chain links TRBV10-3 to TRBJ2-7; 10 nucleotides line up with TRBD2. Germline V gives CDR1 ENHRY, CDR2 SYGVKD. The CDR3 extends over 20 amino acids. V shed 2 bases and J 3 bases; nucleotides not matched to a gene: 19.

The chain recombines TRBV7-6 with TRBJ2-6; D not resolved. This CDR3 spans 17 amino acids. With 5 bases removed from V and 0 bases from J, the gap between germline ends came to 14 bases. Germline V gives CDR1 SGHVS, CDR2 FNYEAQ. The chain's CDR3 is CASSPNTRLSGANVLTF. CDR3 bases: TGTGCCAGCAGCCCAAACACCCGACTCTCTGGGGCCAACGTCCTGACTTTC.

The chain uses TRBV15 and TRBJ1-1, with 8 bases matching TRBD1. Trimming removed 8 bases from V and 3 bases from J; junction bases left unmatched: 2. This CDR3 has 12 residues. Germline V gene data show CDR1 as LNHNV and CDR2 as YYDKDF (reference sequence). Written as DNA, the CDR3 is TGTGCCACCGGACAGGGCTACACTGAAGCTTTCTTT. It encodes CATGQGYTEAFF.

V is TRBV29-1 and J is TRBJ2-7; D is unclear. Per germline, CDR1 SQVTM and CDR2 ANQGSEA. V was pared by 4 bases and J by 1 base, with 5 bases between. CDR3 size: 11 residues. The DNA for the CDR3 is TGCAGCGTTGCCAGGTCCTACGAGCAGTACTTC. This codes for CSVARSYEQYF.

V usage is TRBV4-3 and J usage is TRBJ2-7; the D is unclear. Germline lookup yields CDR1 LGHNA and CDR2 YSLEER. The CDR3 is 15 residues long. Trimming pared 0 bases from V and 1 base from J, leaving 10 bases between. In DNA form, the CDR3 reads TGCGCCAGCAGCCAAGAGACCAGGCTATCCTACGAGCAGTACTTC. It is translated as CASSQETRLSYEQYF.

In this sample, this clone turned up once. The J gene is TRBJ2-7, the V gene TRBV5-1; 8 bases are shared with TRBD1. Germline V gene data show CDR1 as SGHRS and CDR2 as YFSETQ. With 4 bases clipped from V and 6 bases from J, the junction kept 21 bases outside the gene matches. The CDR3 extends over 18 amino acids. DNA for the CDR3: TGCGCCAGCAGCACCAGACAGGGGAAAGGAATATGGTCAGCCGAGCAGTACTTC. Amino acid sequence: CASSTRQGKGIWSAEQYF.

V gene TRBV6-5 combines with J gene TRBJ1-4, with 8 bases aligning to TRBD1. Germline V lookup: CDR1 MNHEY, CDR2 SVGAGI. This CDR3 has 14 amino acids. Unmatched junction bases numbered 3, after V lost 4 bases and J lost 5 bases. The CDR3 DNA reads TGTGCCAGCAGTTTTTCAGGGGGCAATGAAAAACTGTTTTTT. The encoded protein is CASSFSGGNEKLFF.

This chain links TRBV5-1 with TRBJ1-6; D is unclear. CDR3 length equals 13 residues. The V and J ends lost 4 bases and 5 bases respectively, with 7 bases between them. Germline CDR1 reads SGHRS; CDR2 reads YFSETQ. CDR3 nucleotide sequence: TGCGCCAGCAGCACTCAGGATAATTCACCCCTCCACTTT. Protein product: CASSTQDNSPLHF.

The chain employs TRBV6-1 and TRBJ2-7; the D gene is possibly TRBD2 (6 bases). Deletions cut 4 bases from V and 1 base from J, with 11 bases between. Germline lookup yields CDR1 MNHNS and CDR2 SASEGT. The CDR3 contains 14 residues. CDR3 residues: CASSAGVGSYEQYF. The CDR3, as DNA: TGTGCCAGCAGTGCGGGGGTGGGGTCCTACGAGCAGTACTTC.

V is TRBV5-1 and J is TRBJ2-7; 9 nucleotides align to TRBD1. CDR1 and CDR2 (germline): SGHRS, YFSETQ. This CDR3 spans 15 amino acids. Trimming at V came to 3 bases and at J to 4 bases, leaving 8 bases not matched to a gene. This chain's CDR3 is CASSSSTGGIYEQYF. CDR3 bases: TGCGCCAGCAGCTCCTCGACAGGGGGTATTTACGAGCAGTACTTC.

The chain combines TRBV10-3 with TRBJ2-2; 9 bases line up with TRBD1. Trimming removed 4 bases from V and 7 bases from J; junction bases left unmatched: 4. Germline V lookup: CDR1 ENHRY, CDR2 SYGVKD. This CDR3 comprises 14 residues. CDR3 nucleotides: TGTGCCATCAGTGGGACAGGGGAGTTCGGGGAGCTGTTTTTT. Protein: CAISGTGEFGELFF.

The V call is TRBV2, the J call TRBJ1-6; 7 nucleotides line up with TRBD1. This CDR3 region has 14 residues. Germline values: CDR1 SNHLY, CDR2 FYNNEI. Trimming removed 8 bases from V and 6 bases from J; junction bases left unmatched: 7. The CDR3 reads CASDARGINSPLHF. DNA of the CDR3: TGTGCCAGCGACGCCAGGGGGATTAATTCACCCCTCCACTTT.

The V gene is TRBV28, the J gene TRBJ2-7; D might be TRBD2 (6 bases). In germline, CDR1 is MDHEN, CDR2 SYDVKM. V was pared by 4 bases and J by 2 bases, with 15 bases between. CDR3 size: 15 residues. CDR3 amino acids: CASSSPGGGAYEQYF. Here the CDR3 DNA reads TGTGCCAGCAGTTCACCCGGGGGTGGCGCCTACGAGCAGTACTTC.

The V gene is TRBV5-1, the J gene TRBJ2-7; 8 bases align to TRBD2. CDR3 length: 15 residues. The junction had 10 bases not matched to a gene; V was cut back by 4 bases and J by 4 bases. Looked up from germline, CDR1 is SGHRS and CDR2 is YFSETQ. The CDR3 DNA reads TGCGCCAGCAGCCCCGGGGGGGGCCCGCGGTACGAGCAGTACTTC. This sequence encodes CASSPGGGPRYEQYF.

The chain recombines TRBV6-5 with TRBJ1-1; tentatively, D is TRBD1 (5 bases). V was shortened by 7 bases and J by 1 base, with 10 bases between the two germline ends. This CDR3 has 13 residues. The germline gives CDR1 MNHEY, CDR2 SVGAGI. The CDR3 sequence: CASTSDKNTEAFF. The CDR3 nucleotides are TGTGCCAGCACCTCGGACAAGAACACTGAAGCTTTCTTT.

The chain carries TRBV4-2 and TRBJ2-5; perhaps TRBD2 as D (7 bases). CDR1 and CDR2 (germline): LGHNA, YNFKEQ. This CDR3 region has 16 residues. V lost 4 bases, J lost 4 bases, and 19 bases lay in between. DNA of the CDR3: TGTGCCAGCAGCCTCGGGGGGCGCGCCCTGGGAGAGACCCAGTACTTC. Its translation: CASSLGGRALGETQYF.

Here the CDR3 DNA reads TGTGCCTGGAGTGTAAAGGGTCAGGGCTGGGAGCCCCAGCATTTT. Translating gives CAWSVKGQGWEPQHF. V usage is TRBV30 and J usage is TRBJ1-5; perhaps TRBD1 as D (5 bases). Germline CDR1 is GTSNPN and CDR2 is SVGIG (reference sequence). V lost 0 bases and J 8 bases, leaving 17 bases between the germline ends. The CDR3 has 15 residues.

The rearrangement uses TRBV5-1 and TRBJ1-2; a possible D gene is TRBD1 (6 bases). Trimming cost V 9 bases and J 5 bases, with 8 bases left between them. This CDR3 is built from 10 residues. CDR1 is SGHRS, CDR2 YFSETQ, per germline. The CDR3 reads CAIDRYGYTF. The CDR3 bases are TGCGCCATCGACAGGTATGGCTACACCTTC.

This chain uses TRBV19 with TRBJ1-1, with TRBD1 matching over 9 bases. The V and J ends lost 5 bases and 2 bases, in that order; junction bases with no gene match: 6. The germline CDR1 and CDR2 sequences are LNHDA and SQIVND (reference sequence). The CDR3 totals 15 residues. CDR3 coding DNA: TGTGCCAGTAGTCCAACAGGGGGCATAAACACTGAAGCTTTCTTT. Amino acids: CASSPTGGINTEAFF.

The rearrangement uses TRBV7-9 and TRBJ1-1, with unresolved D. Germline V lookup: CDR1 SEHNR, CDR2 FQNEAQ (reference sequence). V shed 8 bases and J shed 1 base, with 14 bases lying between them. This CDR3 is 14 amino acids long. This CDR3 is CASVFGGSNTEAFF. The CDR3 region has the DNA TGTGCCAGCGTCTTTGGAGGTTCGAACACTGAAGCTTTCTTT.

The gene calls are TRBV11-2 and TRBJ2-4, with TRBD2 matching 7 bases. V lost 4 bases, J lost 6 bases, and 0 bases stayed unmatched. The CDR3 length is 12 residues. From germline, CDR1 is SGHAT and CDR2 FQNNGV. The CDR3 nucleotides read TGTGCCAGCAGCTGGGGGGGAAACATTCAGTACTTC. Translating gives CASSWGGNIQYF.

V gene TRBV10-3 combines with J gene TRBJ1-5; TRBD1 agrees at 9 bases. Germline loops: CDR1 ENHRY, CDR2 SYGVKD. CDR3 length: 15 amino acids. V lost 5 bases, J lost 4 bases, and 6 bases stayed unmatched. The CDR3 here is CAISNGQGMNQPQHF. CDR3 bases: TGTGCCATCAGTAACGGACAGGGGATGAATCAGCCCCAGCATTTT.

The rearrangement joins TRBV15 to TRBJ1-2; 9 bases line up with TRBD1. The trim removed 0 bases at V and 6 bases at J, leaving 8 bases unmatched. This CDR3 has 16 residues. Germline CDR1 and CDR2: LNHNV and YYDKDF (reference sequence). The CDR3 sequence is CATSRDDTGGRDGYTF. The CDR3 coding sequence is TGTGCCACCAGCAGAGACGACACAGGGGGCCGTGATGGCTACACCTTC.

This clone appeared once. This chain uses TRBV5-1 with TRBJ1-2; 10 nucleotides agree with TRBD1. The CDR3 totals 15 residues. Germline CDR1 is SGHRS and CDR2 is YFSETQ. Losses at the gene ends were 0 bases for V and 5 bases for J; bases not matched to a gene: 4. The CDR3, as DNA: TGCGCCAGCAGCTTGGCCCCGGGACAGGGGTATGGCTACACCTTC. Translating it yields CASSLAPGQGYGYTF. The whole variable domain, remainder taken from reference TRBV5-1 and TRBJ1-2, is KAGVTQTPRYLIKTRGQQVTLSCSPISGHRSVSWYQQTPGQGLQFLFEYFSETQRNKGNFPGRFSGRQFSNSRSEMNVSTLELGDSALYLCASSLAPGQGYGYTFGSGTRLTVV.

This rearrangement joins TRBV27 to TRBJ2-4; TRBD1 is a possible D gene (6 bases). Trimming took 3 bases from V and 6 from J, leaving 9 bases between them. The germline CDR1 and CDR2 sequences are MNHEY and SMNVEV (reference sequence). The CDR3 sequence is 13 residues long. The CDR3 loop is CASSLLQGNIQYF. The CDR3 nucleotides read TGTGCCAGCAGTTTGTTACAGGGAAACATTCAGTACTTC.

The chain carries TRBV30 and TRBJ1-2, with a weak D call TRBD1 (5 bases). Germline CDR1 and CDR2: GTSNPN and SVGIG (reference sequence). Between the trimmed V and J ends, which lost 4 bases and 6 bases, there was a span of 6 bases. This CDR3 has 10 amino acids. In DNA, the CDR3 is TGTGCCTGGACGGGGGATGGCTACACCTTC. As protein: CAWTGDGYTF.